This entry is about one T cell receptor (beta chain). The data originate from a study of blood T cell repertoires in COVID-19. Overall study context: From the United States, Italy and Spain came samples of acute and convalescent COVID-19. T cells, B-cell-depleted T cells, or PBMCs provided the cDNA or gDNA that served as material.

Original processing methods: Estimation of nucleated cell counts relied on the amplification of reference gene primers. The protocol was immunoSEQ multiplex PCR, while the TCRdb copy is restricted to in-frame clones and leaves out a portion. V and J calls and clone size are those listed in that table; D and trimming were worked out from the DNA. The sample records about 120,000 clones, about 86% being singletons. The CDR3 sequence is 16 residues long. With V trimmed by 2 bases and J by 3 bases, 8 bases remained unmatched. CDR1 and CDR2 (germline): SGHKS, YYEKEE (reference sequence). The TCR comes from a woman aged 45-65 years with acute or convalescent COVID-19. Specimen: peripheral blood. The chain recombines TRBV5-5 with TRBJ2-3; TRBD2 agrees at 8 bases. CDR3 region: CASSLSAGGGTDTQYF. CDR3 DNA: TGTGCCAGCAGCTTATCGGCGGGGGGAGGGACAGATACGCAGTATTTT.